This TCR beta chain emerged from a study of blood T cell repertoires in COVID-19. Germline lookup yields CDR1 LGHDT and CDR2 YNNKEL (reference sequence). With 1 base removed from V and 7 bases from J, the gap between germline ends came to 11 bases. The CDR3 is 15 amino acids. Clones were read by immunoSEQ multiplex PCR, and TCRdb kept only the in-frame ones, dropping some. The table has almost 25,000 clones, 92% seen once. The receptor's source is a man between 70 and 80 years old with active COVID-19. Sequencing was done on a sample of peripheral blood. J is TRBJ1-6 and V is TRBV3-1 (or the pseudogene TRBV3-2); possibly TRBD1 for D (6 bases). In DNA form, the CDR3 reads TGTGCCAGCAGCCAAGTACAGGGAGCGAATTCACCCCTCCACTTT. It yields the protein CASSQVQGANSPLHF.